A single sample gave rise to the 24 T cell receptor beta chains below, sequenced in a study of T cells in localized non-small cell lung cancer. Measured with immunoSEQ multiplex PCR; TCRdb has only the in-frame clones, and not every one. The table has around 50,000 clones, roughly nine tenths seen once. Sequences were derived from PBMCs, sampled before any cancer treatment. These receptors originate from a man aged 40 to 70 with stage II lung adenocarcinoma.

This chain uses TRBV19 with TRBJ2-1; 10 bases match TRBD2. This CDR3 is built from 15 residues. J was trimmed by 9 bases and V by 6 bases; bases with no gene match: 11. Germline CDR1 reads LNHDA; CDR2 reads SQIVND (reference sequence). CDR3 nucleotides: TGTGCCAGTAGATTAGCGGGGGGCGGAGGAAGTGAGCAGTTCTTC. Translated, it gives CASRLAGGGGSEQFF.

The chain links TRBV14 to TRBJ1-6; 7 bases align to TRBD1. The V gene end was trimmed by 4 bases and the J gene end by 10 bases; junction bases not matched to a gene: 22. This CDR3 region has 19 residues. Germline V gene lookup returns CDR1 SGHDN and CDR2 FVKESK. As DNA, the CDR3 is TGTGCCAGCAGCCGCCTTCGGACAGGCCCGACCGATTGGAACTCACCCCTCCACTTT. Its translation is CASSRLRTGPTDWNSPLHF.

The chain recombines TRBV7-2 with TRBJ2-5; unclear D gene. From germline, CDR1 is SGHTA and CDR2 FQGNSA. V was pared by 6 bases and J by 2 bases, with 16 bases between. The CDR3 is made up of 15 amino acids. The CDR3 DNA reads TGTGCCAGCAGGTTCGAGGTCGGGCTACAAGAGACCCAGTACTTC. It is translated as CASRFEVGLQETQYF.

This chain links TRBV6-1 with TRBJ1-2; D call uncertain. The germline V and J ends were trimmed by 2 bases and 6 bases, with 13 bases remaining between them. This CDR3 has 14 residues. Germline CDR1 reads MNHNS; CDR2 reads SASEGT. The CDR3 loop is CASSEPGLNHGYTF. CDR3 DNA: TGTGCCAGCAGTGAACCCGGCCTGAATCATGGCTACACCTTC.

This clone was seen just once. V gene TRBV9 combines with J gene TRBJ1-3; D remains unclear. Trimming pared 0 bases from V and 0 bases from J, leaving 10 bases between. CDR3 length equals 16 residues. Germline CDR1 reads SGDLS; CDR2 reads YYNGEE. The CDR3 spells CASSVATGNSGNTIYF. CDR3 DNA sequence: TGTGCCAGCAGCGTAGCTACGGGGAACTCTGGAAACACCATATATTTT.

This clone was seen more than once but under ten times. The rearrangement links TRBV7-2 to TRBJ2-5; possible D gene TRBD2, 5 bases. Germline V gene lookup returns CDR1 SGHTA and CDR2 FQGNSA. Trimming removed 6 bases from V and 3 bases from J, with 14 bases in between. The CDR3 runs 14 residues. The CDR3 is CASRSLTREETQYF. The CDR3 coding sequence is TGTGCCAGCAGGTCGCTTACTAGGGAAGAGACCCAGTACTTC.

CDR3 in amino acids: CASSTSTGVGQETQYF. For the CDR3, the DNA is TGTGCCAGTAGTACCTCCACAGGGGTTGGGCAAGAGACCCAGTACTTC. V and J are TRBV19 and TRBJ2-5; 7 nucleotides align to TRBD1. The CDR3 totals 16 residues. Germline CDR1 is LNHDA and CDR2 is SQIVND (reference sequence). Losses at the gene ends were 4 bases for V and 2 bases for J; bases not matched to a gene: 10. Complete variable domain (other parts from reference TRBV19 and TRBJ2-5): DGGITQSPKYLFRKEGQNVTLSCEQNLNHDAMYWYRQDPGQGLRLIYYSQIVNDFQKGDIAEGYSVSREKKESFPLTVTSAQKNPTAFYLCASSTSTGVGQETQYFGPGTRLLVL.

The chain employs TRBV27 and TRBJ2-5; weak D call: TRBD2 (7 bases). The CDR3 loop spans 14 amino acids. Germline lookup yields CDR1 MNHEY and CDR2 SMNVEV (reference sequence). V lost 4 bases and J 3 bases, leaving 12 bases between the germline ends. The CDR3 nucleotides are TGTGCCAGCAGTTCCGGGGGGCTGGAAGAGACCCAGTACTTC. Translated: CASSSGGLEETQYF.

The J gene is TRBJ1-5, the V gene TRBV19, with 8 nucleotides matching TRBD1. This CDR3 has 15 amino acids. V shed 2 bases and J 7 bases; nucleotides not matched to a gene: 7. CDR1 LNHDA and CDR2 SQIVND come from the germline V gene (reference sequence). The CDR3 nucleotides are TGTGCCAGTAGTATAAGACAGGGGTCCTGGCAGCCCCAGCATTTT. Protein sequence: CASSIRQGSWQPQHF.

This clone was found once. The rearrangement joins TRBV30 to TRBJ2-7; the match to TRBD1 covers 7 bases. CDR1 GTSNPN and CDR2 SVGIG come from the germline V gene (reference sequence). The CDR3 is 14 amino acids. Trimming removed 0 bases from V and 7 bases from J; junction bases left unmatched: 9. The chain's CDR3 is CAWSVLQGSGEQYF. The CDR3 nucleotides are TGTGCCTGGAGTGTACTACAGGGGTCTGGTGAGCAGTACTTC. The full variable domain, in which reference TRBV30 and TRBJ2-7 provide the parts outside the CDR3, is SQTIHQWPATLVQPVGSPLSLECTVEGTSNPNLYWYRQAAGRGLQLLFYSVGIGQISSEVPQNLSASRPQDRQFILSSKKLLLSDSGFYLCAWSVLQGSGEQYFGPGTRLTVT.

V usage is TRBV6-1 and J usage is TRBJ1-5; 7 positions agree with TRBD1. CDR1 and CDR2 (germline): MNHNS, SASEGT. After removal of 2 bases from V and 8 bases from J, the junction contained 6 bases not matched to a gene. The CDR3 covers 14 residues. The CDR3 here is CASSETTGPEPQHF. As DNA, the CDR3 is TGTGCCAGCAGTGAAACGACAGGGCCAGAGCCCCAGCATTTT.

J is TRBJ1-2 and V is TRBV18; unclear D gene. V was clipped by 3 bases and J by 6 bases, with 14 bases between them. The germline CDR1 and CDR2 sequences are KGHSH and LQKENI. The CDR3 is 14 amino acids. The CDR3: CASSPDSETDGYTF. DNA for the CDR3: TGTGCCAGCTCACCGGACTCCGAGACGGATGGCTACACCTTC.

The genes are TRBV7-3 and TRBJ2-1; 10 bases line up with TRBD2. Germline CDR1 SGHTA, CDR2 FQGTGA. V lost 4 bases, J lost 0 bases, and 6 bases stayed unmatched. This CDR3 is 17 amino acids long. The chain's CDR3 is CASSSNSGGSSYNEQFF. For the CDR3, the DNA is TGTGCCAGCAGCTCGAATAGCGGGGGGAGCTCCTACAATGAGCAGTTCTTC.

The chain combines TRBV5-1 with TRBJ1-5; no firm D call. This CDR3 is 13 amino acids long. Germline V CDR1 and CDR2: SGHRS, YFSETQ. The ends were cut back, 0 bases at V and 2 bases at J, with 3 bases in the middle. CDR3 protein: CASSLGRNQPQHF. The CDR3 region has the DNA TGCGCCAGCAGCTTGGGCCGCAATCAGCCCCAGCATTTT.

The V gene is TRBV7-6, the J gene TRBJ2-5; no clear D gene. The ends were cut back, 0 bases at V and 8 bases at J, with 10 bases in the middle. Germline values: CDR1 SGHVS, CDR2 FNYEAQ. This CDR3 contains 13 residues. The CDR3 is CASSLAGRGTQYF. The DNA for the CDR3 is TGTGCCAGCAGCTTAGCGGGCCGCGGTACCCAGTACTTC.

CDR3 coding DNA: TGTGCCAGCAGCGTAGGAGGGGGGGCAGGTTCACCCCTCCACTTT. Protein sequence: CASSVGGGAGSPLHF. The chain combines TRBV9 with TRBJ1-6; TRBD1 is a possible D gene (6 bases). The CDR3 runs 15 residues. Trimming took off 0 bases at V and 9 bases at J, with 13 bases between the two ends. CDR1 is SGDLS, CDR2 YYNGEE, per germline.

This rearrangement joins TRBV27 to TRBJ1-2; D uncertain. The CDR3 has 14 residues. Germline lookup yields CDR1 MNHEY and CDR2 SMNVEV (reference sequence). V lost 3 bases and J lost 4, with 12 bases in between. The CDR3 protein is CASSFGPAGYGYTF. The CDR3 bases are TGTGCCAGCAGTTTCGGGCCCGCAGGCTATGGCTACACCTTC.

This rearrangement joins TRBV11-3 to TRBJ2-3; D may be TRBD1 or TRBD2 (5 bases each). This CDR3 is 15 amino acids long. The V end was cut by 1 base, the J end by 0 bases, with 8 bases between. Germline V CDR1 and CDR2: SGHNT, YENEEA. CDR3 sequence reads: CASSLGGASTDTQYF. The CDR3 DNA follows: TGTGCCAGCAGCTTAGGAGGGGCTAGCACAGATACGCAGTATTTT.

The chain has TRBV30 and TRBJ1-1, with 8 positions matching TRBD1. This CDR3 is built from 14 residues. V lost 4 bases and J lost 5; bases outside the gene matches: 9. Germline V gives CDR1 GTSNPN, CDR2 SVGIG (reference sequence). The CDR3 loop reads CAWTLDRGLTEAFF. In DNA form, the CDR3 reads TGTGCCTGGACCTTAGACAGGGGCCTTACTGAAGCTTTCTTT. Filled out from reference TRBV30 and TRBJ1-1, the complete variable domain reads SQTIHQWPATLVQPVGSPLSLECTVEGTSNPNLYWYRQAAGRGLQLLFYSVGIGQISSEVPQNLSASRPQDRQFILSSKKLLLSDSGFYLCAWTLDRGLTEAFFGQGTRLTVV.

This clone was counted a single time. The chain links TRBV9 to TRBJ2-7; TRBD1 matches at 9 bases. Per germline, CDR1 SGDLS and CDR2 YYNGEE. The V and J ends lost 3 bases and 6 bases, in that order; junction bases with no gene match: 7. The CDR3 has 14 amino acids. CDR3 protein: CASSAGDRVGEQYF. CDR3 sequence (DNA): TGTGCCAGCAGCGCAGGGGACAGGGTGGGCGAGCAGTACTTC.

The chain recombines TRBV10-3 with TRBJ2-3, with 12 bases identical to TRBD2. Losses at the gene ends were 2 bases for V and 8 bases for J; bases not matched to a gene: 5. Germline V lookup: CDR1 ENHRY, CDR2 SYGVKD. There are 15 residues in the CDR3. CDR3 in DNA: TGTGCCATCAGTGAGGAGGGACTAGCGGGCGGTACGCAGTATTTT. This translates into CAISEEGLAGGTQYF.

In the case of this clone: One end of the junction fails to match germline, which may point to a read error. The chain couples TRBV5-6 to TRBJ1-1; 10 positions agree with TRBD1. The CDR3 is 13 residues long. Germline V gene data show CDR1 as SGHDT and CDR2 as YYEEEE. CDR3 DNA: TGTGCCATCAGCCCGCGGGGGACAGGGGTAGCTTTCTTT. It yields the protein CAISPRGTGVAFF. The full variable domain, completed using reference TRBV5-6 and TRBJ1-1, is DAGVTQSPTHLIKTRGQQVTLRCSPKSGHDTVSWYQQALGQGPQFIFQYYEEEERQRGNFPDRFSGHQFPNYSSELNVNALLLGDSALYLCAISPRGTGVAFFGQGTRLTVV.

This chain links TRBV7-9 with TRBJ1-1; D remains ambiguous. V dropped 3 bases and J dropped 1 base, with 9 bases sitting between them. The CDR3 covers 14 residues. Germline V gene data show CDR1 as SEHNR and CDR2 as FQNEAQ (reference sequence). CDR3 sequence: CASSLRSANTEAFF. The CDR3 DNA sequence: TGTGCCAGCAGCTTGCGCTCAGCGAACACTGAAGCTTTCTTT.

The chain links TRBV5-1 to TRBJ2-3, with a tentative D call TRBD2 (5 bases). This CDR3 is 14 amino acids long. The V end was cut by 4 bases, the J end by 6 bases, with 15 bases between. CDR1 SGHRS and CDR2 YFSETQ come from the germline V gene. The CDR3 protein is CASSPDAWEDTQYF. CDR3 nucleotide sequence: TGCGCCAGCAGCCCGGACGCTTGGGAGGATACGCAGTATTTT.